This T cell receptor beta chain stems from a study of T cells in Graves' hyperthyroidism and ophthalmopathy. General study results and limits: The model made its ophthalmopathy prediction, and onset followed a median roughly six months later. Most clonotypes that expanded in the thyroid above 0.001 also showed up in blood.

Absence of ophthalmopathy progression within 18 months defined stable Graves' hyperthyroidism. The V segment lost 6 bases and the J segment 5 bases; nucleotides outside the gene matches: 7. There are 14 residues in the CDR3. CDR1 and CDR2 from the germline V gene are SGHDT and YYEEEE. Amplification of TCR beta CDR3 regions was performed using RNA transcripts as template. HTBI primers drove first-round RT-PCR of the TCR CDR3. TCRdb redid the calling of the multiplex PCR reads with MiXCR, one entry per CDR3 protein. In the table there are 200,000 or so distinct CDR3 sequences, around 16% of which are singletons. This clonotype appeared a single time. Its antigen is still unknown.

The chain recombines TRBV5-6 with TRBJ1-1, with 10 bases matching TRBD1. Sequencing was performed on blood. The sequence came from a woman aged 50 to 60 with Graves' hyperthyroidism. CDR3 in DNA: TGTGCCAGCAAACAGACAGGGGGCTGGACTGAAGCTTTCTTT. Translating it yields CASKQTGGWTEAFF.